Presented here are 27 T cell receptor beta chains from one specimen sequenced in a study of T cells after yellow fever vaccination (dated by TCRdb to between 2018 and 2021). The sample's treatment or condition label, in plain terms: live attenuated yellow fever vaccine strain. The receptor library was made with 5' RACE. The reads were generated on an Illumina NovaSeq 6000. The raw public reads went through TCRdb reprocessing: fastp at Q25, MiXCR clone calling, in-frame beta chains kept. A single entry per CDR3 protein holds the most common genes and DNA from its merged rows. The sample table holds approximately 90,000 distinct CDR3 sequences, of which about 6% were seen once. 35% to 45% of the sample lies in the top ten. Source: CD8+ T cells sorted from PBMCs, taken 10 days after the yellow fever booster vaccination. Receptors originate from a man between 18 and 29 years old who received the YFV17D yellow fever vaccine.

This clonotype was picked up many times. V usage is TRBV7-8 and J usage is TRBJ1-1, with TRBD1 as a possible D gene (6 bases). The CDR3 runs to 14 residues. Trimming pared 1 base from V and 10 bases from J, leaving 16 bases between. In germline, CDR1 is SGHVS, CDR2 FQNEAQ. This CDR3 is CASSLEQGLRGAFF. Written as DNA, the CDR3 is TGTGCCAGCAGCTTAGAACAGGGCTTAAGAGGAGCTTTCTTT.

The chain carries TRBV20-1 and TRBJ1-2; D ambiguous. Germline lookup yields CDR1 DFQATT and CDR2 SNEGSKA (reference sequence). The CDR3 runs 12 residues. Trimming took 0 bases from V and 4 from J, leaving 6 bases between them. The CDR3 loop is CSARELVYGYTF. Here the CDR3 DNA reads TGCAGTGCTAGAGAATTGGTCTATGGCTACACCTTC.

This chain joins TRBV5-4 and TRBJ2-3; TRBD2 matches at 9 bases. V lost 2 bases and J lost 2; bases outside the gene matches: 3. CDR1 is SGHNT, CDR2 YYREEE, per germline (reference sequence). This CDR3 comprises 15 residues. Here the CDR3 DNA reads TGTGCCAGCAGCTTAGCGGGGGGCTACACAGATACGCAGTATTTT. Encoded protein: CASSLAGGYTDTQYF.

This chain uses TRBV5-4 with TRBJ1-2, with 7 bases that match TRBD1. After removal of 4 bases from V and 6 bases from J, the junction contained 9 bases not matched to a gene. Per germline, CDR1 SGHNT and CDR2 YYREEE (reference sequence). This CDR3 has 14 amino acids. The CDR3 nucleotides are TGTGCCAGCAGCCCCCCCGGAGACAGGGATGGCTACACCTTC. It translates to CASSPPGDRDGYTF.

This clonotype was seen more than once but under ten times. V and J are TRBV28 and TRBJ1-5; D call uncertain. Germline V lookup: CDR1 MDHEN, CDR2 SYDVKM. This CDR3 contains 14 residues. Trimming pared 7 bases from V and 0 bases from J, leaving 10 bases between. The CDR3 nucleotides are TGTGCCAGCAATCGGTTCACTAGCAATCAGCCCCAGCATTTT. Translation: CASNRFTSNQPQHF.

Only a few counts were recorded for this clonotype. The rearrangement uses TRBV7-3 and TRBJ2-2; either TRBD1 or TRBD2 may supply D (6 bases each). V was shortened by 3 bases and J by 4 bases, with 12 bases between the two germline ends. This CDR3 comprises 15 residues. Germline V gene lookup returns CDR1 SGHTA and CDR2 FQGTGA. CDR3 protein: CASSLGGAGTGELFF. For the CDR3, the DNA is TGTGCCAGCAGCTTGGGGGGCGCGGGCACCGGGGAGCTGTTTTTT.

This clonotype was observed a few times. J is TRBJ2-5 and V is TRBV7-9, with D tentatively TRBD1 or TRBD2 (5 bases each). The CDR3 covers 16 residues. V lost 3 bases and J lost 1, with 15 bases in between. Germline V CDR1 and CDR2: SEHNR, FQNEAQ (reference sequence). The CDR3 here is CASSFLSRGSQETQYF. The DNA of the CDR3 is TGTGCCAGCAGCTTCCTTTCCCGGGGCAGCCAAGAGACCCAGTACTTC.

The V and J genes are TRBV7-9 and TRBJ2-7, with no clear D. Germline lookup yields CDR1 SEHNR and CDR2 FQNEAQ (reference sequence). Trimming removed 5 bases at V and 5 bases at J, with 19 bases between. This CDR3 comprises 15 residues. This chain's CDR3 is CASSTFEVASDEQYF. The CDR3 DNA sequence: TGTGCCAGCAGCACCTTCGAAGTAGCCTCGGACGAGCAGTACTTC.

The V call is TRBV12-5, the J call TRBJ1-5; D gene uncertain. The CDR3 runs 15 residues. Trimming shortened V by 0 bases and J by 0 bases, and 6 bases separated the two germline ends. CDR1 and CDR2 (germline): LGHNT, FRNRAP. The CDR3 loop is CASGLVGSSNQPQHF. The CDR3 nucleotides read TGTGCTAGTGGTTTGGTTGGCAGTAGCAATCAGCCCCAGCATTTT. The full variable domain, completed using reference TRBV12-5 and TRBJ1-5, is DARVTQTPRHKVTEMGQEVTMRCQPILGHNTVFWYRQTMMQGLELLAYFRNRAPLDDSGMPKDRFSAEMPDATLATLKIQPSEPRDSAVYFCASGLVGSSNQPQHFGDGTRLSIL.

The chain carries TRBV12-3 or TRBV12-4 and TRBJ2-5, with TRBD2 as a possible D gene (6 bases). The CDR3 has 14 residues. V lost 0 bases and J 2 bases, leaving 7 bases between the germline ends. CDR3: CASSLAEGQETQYF. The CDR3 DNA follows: TGTGCCAGCAGTTTAGCGGAGGGGCAAGAGACCCAGTACTTC.

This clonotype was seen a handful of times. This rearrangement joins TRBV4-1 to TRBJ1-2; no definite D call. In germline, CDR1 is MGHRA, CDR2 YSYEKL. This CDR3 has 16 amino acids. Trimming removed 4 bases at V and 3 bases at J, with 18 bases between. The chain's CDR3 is CASSPAEEFADYGYTF. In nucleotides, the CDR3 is TGCGCCAGCAGCCCCGCCGAAGAATTTGCAGACTATGGCTACACCTTC.

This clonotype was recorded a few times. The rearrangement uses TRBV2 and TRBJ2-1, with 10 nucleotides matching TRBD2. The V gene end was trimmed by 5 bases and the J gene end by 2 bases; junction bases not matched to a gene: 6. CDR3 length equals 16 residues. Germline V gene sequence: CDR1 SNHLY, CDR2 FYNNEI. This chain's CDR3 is CASSLPLAGTYNEQFF. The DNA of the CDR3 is TGTGCCAGCAGTCTTCCACTAGCGGGGACCTACAATGAGCAGTTCTTC.

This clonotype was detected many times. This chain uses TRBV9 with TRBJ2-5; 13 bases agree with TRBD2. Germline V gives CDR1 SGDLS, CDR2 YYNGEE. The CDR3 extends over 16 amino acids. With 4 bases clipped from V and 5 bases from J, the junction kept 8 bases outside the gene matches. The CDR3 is CASSPGTSGAEETQYF. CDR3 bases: TGTGCCAGCAGCCCGGGGACTAGCGGGGCGGAGGAGACCCAGTACTTC.

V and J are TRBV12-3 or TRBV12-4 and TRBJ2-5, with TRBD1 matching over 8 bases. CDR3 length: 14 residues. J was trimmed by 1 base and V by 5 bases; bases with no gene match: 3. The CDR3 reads CASSPTGGQETQYF. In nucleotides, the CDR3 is TGTGCCAGCAGTCCTACAGGGGGCCAAGAGACCCAGTACTTC.

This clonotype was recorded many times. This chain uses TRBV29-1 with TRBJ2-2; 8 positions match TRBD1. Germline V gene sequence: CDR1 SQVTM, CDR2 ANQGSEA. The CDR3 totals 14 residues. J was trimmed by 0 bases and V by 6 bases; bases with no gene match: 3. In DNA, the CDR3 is TGCAGCGTGGACAGGGCCGCGAACACCGGGGAGCTGTTTTTT. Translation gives CSVDRAANTGELFF.

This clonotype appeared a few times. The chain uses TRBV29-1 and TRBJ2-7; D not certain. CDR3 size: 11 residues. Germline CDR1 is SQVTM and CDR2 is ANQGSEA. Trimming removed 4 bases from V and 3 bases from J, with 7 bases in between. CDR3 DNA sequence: TGCAGCGTTGTAGAAGTCTACGAGCAGTACTTC. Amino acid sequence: CSVVEVYEQYF.

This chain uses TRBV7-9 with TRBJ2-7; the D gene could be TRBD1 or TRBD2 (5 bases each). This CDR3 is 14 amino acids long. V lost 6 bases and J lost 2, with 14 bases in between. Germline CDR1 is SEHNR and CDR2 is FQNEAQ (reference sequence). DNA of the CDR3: TGTGCCAGCAGTGTCGTGGGGGACCCCTACGAGCAGTACTTC. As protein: CASSVVGDPYEQYF.

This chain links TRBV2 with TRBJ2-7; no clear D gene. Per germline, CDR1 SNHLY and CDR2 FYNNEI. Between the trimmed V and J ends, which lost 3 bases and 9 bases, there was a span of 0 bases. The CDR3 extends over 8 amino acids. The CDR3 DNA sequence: TGTGCCAGCAGTGAGCAGTACGTC. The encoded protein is CASSEQYV.

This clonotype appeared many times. The CDR3 nucleotides are TGCAGTGCTAGTTCTGGGACAGGGGCCGTTTTTGAGCAGTTCTTC. Its translation: CSASSGTGAVFEQFF. The chain is built from TRBV20-1 and TRBJ2-1; 10 nucleotides align to TRBD1. J lost 9 bases, V lost 3 bases, and 11 bases had no gene match. CDR1 is DFQATT and CDR2 is SNEGSKA in the germline V gene (reference sequence). There are 15 residues in the CDR3.

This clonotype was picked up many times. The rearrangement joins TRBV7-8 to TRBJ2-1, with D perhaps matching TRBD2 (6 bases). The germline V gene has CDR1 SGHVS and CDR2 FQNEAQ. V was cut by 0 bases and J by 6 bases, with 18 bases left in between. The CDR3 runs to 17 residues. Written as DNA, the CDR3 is TGTGCCAGCAGCTTAGCGCGGGTGGGGGTCGGGAGCAATGAGCAGTTCTTC. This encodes CASSLARVGVGSNEQFF.

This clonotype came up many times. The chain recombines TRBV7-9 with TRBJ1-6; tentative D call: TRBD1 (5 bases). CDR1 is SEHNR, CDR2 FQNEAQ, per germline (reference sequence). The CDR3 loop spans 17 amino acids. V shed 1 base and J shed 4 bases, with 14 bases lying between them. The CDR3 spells CASSLVVGAPYNSPLHF. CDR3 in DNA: TGTGCCAGCAGCTTAGTTGTCGGGGCCCCGTATAATTCACCCCTCCACTTT.

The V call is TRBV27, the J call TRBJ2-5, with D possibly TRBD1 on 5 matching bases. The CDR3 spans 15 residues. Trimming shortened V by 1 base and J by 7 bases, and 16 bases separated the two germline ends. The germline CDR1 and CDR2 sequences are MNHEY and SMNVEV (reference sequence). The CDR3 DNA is TGTGCCAGCAGTTTATTTTCCGGCCCCCAGGGGACCCAGTACTTC. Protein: CASSLFSGPQGTQYF.

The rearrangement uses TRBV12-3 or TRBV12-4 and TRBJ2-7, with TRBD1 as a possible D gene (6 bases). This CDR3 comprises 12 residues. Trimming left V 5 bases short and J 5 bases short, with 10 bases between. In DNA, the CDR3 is TGTGCCAGCAGTCTGGGGGCCAACGAGCAGTACTTC. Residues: CASSLGANEQYF.

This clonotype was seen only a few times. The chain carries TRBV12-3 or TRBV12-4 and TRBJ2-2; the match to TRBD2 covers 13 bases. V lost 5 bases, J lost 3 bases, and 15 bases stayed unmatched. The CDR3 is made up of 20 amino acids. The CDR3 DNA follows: TGTGCCAGCAGTCCCACCCCGGGACTAGCGGGGACTCTATACACCGGGGAGCTGTTTTTT. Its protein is CASSPTPGLAGTLYTGELFF.

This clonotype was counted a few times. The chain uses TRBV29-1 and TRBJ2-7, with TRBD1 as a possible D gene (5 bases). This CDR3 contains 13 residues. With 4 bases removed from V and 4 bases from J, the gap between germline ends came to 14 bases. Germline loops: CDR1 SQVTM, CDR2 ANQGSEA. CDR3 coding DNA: TGCAGCGTTGTGACAGAGAATTCATACGAGCAGTACTTC. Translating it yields CSVVTENSYEQYF.

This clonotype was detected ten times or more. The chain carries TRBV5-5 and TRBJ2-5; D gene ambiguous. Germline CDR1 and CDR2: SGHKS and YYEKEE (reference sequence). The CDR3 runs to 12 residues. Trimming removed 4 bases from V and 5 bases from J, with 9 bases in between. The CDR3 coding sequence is TGTGCCAGCAGCATGGACGGGGAGACCCAGTACTTC. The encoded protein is CASSMDGETQYF.

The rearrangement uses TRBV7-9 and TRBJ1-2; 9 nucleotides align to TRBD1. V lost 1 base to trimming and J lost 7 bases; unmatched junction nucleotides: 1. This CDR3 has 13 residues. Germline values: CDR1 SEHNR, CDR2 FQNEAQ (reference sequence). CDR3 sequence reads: CASSLGDRAGYTF. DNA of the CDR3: TGTGCCAGCAGCTTAGGGGACAGGGCTGGCTACACCTTC. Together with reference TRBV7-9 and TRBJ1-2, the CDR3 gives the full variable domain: DTGVSQNPRHKITKRGQNVTFRCDPISEHNRLYWYRQTLGQGPEFLTYFQNEAQLEKSRLLSDRFSAERPKGSFSTLEIQRTEQGDSAMYLCASSLGDRAGYTFGSGTRLTVV.